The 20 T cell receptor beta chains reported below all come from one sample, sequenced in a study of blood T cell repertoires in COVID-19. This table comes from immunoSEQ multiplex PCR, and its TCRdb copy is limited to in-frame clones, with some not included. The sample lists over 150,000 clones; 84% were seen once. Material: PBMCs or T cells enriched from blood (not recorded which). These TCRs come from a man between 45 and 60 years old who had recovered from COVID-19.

In nucleotides, the CDR3 is TGTGCCAGCAGCTTGCTGACAGCAAAATACGAGCAGTACTTC. Translated, it gives CASSLLTAKYEQYF. V and J are TRBV5-6 and TRBJ2-7, with D possibly matching TRBD1 (5 bases). Germline V gene sequence: CDR1 SGHDT, CDR2 YYEEEE. Trimming stripped 1 base from V and 4 bases from J, with 12 bases between. The CDR3 contains 14 residues.

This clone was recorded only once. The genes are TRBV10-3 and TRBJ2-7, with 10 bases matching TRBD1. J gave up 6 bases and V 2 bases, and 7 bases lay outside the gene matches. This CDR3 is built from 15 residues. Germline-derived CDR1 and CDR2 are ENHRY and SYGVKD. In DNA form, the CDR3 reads TGTGCCATCAGTGAGGCGCGGGACAGGGGTCGCGAGCAGTACTTC. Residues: CAISEARDRGREQYF.

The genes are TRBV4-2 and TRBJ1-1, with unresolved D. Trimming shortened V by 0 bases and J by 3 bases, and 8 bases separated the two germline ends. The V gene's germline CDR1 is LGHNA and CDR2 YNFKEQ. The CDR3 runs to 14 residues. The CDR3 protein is CASSQDRRDTEAFF. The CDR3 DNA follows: TGTGCCAGCAGCCAAGATAGGCGGGACACTGAAGCTTTCTTT.

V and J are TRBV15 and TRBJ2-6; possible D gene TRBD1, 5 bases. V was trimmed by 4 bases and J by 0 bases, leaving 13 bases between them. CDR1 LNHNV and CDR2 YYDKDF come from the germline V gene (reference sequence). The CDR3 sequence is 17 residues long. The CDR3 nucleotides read TGTGCCACCAGCACACGACAGTTAAACTCTGGGGCCAACGTCCTGACTTTC. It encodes CATSTRQLNSGANVLTF.

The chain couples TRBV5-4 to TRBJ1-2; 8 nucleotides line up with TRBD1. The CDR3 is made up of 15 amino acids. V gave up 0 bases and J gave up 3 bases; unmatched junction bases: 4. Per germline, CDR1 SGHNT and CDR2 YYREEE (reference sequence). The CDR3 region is CASSLDQGAYYGYTF. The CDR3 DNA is TGTGCCAGCAGCTTGGATCAGGGGGCCTACTATGGCTACACCTTC.

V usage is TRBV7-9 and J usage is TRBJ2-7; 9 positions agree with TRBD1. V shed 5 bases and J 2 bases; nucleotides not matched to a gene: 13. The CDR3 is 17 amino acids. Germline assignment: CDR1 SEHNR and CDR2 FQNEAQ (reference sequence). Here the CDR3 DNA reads TGTGCCAGCAGCCCCGGGTCGGGACAGGGTGGCGCCTACGAGCAGTACTTC. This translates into CASSPGSGQGGAYEQYF. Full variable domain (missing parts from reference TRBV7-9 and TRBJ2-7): DTGVSQNPRHKITKRGQNVTFRCDPISEHNRLYWYRQTLGQGPEFLTYFQNEAQLEKSRLLSDRFSAERPKGSFSTLEIQRTEQGDSAMYLCASSPGSGQGGAYEQYFGPGTRLTVT.

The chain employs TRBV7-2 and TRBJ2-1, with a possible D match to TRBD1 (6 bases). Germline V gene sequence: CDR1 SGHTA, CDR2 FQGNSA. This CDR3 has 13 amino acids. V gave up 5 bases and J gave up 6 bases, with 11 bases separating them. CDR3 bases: TGTGCCAGCAGCCTGGGACACACCAATGAGCAGTTCTTC. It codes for CASSLGHTNEQFF.

The chain's CDR3 is CASMLRGNQPQHF. DNA of the CDR3: TGTGCCAGCATGTTGAGGGGGAATCAGCCCCAGCATTTT. J is TRBJ1-5 and V is TRBV12-3 or TRBV12-4, with a weak D call TRBD1 (6 bases). The V and J ends lost 7 bases and 4 bases respectively, with 11 bases between them. The CDR3 spans 13 residues.

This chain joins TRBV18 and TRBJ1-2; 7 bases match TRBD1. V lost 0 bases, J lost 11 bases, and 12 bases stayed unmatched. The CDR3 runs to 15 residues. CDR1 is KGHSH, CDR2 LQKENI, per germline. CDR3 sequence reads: CASSPPYTDRARYTF. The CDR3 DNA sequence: TGTGCCAGCTCACCACCCTATACCGACAGGGCGAGATACACCTTC.

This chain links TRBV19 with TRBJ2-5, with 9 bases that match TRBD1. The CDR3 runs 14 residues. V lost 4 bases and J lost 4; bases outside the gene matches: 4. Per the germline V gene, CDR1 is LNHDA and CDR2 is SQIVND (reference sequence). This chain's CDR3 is CASSTTGGRETQYF. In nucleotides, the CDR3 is TGTGCCAGTAGTACCACAGGGGGCCGAGAGACCCAGTACTTC.

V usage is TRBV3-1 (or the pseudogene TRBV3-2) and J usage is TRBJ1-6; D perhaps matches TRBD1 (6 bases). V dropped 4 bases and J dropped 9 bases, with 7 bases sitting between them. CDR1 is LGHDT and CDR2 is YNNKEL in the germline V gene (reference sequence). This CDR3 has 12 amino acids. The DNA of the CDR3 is TGTGCCAGCAGCCCAGGGGTTTCACCCCTCCACTTT. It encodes CASSPGVSPLHF.

Here the CDR3 reads CASSPDRGPNNEQFF. The CDR3 DNA sequence: TGTGCCAGCAGCCCGGACAGGGGACCAAATAATGAGCAGTTCTTC. The chain combines TRBV6-5 with TRBJ2-1; 9 nucleotides agree with TRBD1. This CDR3 has 15 residues. With 6 bases clipped from V and 7 bases from J, the junction kept 10 bases outside the gene matches. The germline V gene has CDR1 MNHEY and CDR2 SVGAGI.

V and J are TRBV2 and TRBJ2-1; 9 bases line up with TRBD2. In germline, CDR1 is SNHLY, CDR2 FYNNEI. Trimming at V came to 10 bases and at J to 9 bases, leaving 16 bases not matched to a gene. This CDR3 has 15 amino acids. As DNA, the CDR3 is TGTGCCACCAGCAAGGGGGCGGGGGGGCTCGGTGAGCAGTTCTTC. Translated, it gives CATSKGAGGLGEQFF.

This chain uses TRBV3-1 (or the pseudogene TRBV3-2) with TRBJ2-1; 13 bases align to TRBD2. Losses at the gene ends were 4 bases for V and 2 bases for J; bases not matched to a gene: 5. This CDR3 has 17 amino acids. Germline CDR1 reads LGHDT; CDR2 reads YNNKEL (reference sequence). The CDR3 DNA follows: TGTGCCAGCAGCCGCACTAGCGGGGGGGCCACCTACAATGAGCAGTTCTTC. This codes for CASSRTSGGATYNEQFF.

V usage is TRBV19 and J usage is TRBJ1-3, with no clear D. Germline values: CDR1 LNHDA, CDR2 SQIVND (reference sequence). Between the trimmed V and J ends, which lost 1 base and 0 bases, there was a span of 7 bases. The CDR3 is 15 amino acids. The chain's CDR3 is CASSIGAVSGNTIYF. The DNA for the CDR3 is TGTGCCAGTAGTATAGGTGCAGTCTCTGGAAACACCATATATTTT.

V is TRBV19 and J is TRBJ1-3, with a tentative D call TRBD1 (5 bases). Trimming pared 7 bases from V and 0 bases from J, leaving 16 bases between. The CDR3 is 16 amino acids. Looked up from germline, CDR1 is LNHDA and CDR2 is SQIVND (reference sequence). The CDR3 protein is CASIGRGVYSGNTIYF. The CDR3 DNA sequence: TGTGCCAGTATTGGGCGGGGGGTCTACTCTGGAAACACCATATATTTT.

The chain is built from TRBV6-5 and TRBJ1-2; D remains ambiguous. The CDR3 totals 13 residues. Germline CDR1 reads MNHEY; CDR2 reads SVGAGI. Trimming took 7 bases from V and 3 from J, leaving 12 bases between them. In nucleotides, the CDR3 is TGTGCCAGCACCACGAATCGGGACTATGGCTACACCTTC. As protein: CASTTNRDYGYTF.

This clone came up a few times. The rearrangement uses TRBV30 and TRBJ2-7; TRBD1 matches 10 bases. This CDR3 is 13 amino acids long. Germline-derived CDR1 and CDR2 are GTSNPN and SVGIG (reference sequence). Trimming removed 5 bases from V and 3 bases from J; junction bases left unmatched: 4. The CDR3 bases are TGTGCCTGGGGGACAGGGGCTCTCTACGAGCAGTACTTC. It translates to CAWGTGALYEQYF.

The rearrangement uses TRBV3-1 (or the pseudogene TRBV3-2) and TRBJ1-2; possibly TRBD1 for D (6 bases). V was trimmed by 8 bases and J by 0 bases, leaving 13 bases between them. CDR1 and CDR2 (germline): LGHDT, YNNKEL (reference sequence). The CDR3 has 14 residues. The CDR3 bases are TGTGCCAGCTTCGGGACAACCTCTAACTATGGCTACACCTTC. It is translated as CASFGTTSNYGYTF.

The CDR3 DNA reads TGTGCCAGCAGGGGGACTAGCGGGGTCGAGCAGTACTTC. Translated, it gives CASRGTSGVEQYF. This rearrangement joins TRBV11-1 to TRBJ2-7; 13 positions match TRBD2. V gave up 6 bases and J gave up 6 bases; unmatched junction bases: 2. The length of the CDR3 is 13 residues. Germline values: CDR1 SGHAT, CDR2 FQDESV (reference sequence).